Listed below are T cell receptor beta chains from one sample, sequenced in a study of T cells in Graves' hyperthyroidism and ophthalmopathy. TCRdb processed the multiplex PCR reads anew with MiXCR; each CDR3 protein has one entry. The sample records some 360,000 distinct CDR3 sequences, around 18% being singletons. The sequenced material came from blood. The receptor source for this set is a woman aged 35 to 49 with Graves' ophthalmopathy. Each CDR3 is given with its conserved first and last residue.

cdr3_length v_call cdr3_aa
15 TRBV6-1 CASTLQDLRLYGYTF
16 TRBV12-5 CASGLVGLFVSYEQYF
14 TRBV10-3 CAISESYGNQPQHF
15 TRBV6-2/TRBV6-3 CASSYTSGSQETQYF
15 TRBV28 CASSPQGAREETQYF
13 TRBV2 CASRDRTNQPQHF
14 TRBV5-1 CASSLGQGVYGYTF
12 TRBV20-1 CSVSGIGYEQYF
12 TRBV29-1 CSVSADRETQYF
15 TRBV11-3 CANISLRDGRHEAFF
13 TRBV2 CASSAGVAYEQYF
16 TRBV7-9 CASSAKDGDGQETQYF
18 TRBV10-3 CAISESRGNHGGNTEAFF
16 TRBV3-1 CASSQDVPTADTEAFF
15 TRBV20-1 CSARDGQYSNQPQHF
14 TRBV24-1 CATSEPGQFRPQHF
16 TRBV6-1 CASSDTGGAAKNIQYF
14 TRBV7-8 CASSLGAGKGELFF
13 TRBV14 CASSPRLTYGYTF
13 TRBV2 CASRGNSNQPQHF
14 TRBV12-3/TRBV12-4 CAIHRGGPNQPQHF
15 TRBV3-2 CASSQDSNPAYEQYF
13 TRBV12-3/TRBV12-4 CASSLSGRYEQYF
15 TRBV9 CASSPRGTLDYEQYF
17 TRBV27 CASSPSTAGQPPHGYTF
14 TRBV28 CASVPGQHNSPLHF
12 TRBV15 CATGTGGDEQYF
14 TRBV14 CASSQVSGTGELFF
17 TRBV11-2 CAGSELVGGPQNNEQYF
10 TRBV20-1 CSAHSYEQYF
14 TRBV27 CASSYRDRAYEQYF
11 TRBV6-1 CASSAPVEQYF
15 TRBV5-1 CASSLGLGGAYEQYF
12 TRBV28 CASRPLLYGYTF
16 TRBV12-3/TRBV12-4 CASSFGSGRNTGELFF
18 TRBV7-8 CASSLPPGTSGGQETQYF
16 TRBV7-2 CASSLAVGQGSYEQYF
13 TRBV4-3 CTSSPEQSTKQFF
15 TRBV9 CASSVGGQGVNEQYF
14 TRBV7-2 CASSLGAVNYGYTF
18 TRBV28 CASTLYRTGPTSNYGYTF
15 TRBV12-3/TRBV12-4 CASSPARTDYQPQHF
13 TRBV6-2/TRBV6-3 CASSYSSSGEAFF
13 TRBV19 CASSNDRGNGYTF
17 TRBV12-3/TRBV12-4 CASSFSTGGDFQETQYF
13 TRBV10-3 CAISVQSNYGYIF